Listed here are 2 T cell receptor beta chains from one sample, sequenced in a study of post-analysis software for immune sequencing data. Points from the study as a whole: Roughly five TRBV segments, including TRBV5-6, TRBV5-1 and TRBV20-1, were more frequent in patients than controls.

These receptors have no identified antigens. Unique molecular identifiers tagged the TCR beta cDNA libraries. TCRdb called the PCR reads again in MiXCR, with one record for every CDR3 protein. The table has a few hundred thousand distinct CDR3 sequences, over 30% seen once; the top ten hold less than 8%. Input material: blood. Every receptor here comes from a girl under 10 years old with multiple sclerosis.

The chain couples TRBV29-1 to TRBJ2-1; 13 bases match TRBD2. Per germline, CDR1 SQVTM and CDR2 ANQGSEA. The CDR3 sequence is 14 residues long. V shed 7 bases, J shed 8 bases, and the junction held 8 bases outside the gene matches. This CDR3 is CSGSGLAGVHEQFF. In DNA form, the CDR3 reads TGCAGCGGATCCGGACTAGCGGGAGTCCATGAGCAGTTCTTC.

The chain links TRBV20-1 to TRBJ2-1; 10 nucleotides line up with TRBD2. Germline V gene lookup returns CDR1 DFQATT and CDR2 SNEGSKA (reference sequence). The CDR3 runs 16 residues. The V segment lost 5 bases and the J segment 6 bases; nucleotides outside the gene matches: 13. CDR3 in amino acids: CSAPVQREGFRNEQFF. CDR3 nucleotide sequence: TGCAGTGCTCCAGTTCAGCGGGAGGGGTTTCGCAATGAGCAGTTCTTC.